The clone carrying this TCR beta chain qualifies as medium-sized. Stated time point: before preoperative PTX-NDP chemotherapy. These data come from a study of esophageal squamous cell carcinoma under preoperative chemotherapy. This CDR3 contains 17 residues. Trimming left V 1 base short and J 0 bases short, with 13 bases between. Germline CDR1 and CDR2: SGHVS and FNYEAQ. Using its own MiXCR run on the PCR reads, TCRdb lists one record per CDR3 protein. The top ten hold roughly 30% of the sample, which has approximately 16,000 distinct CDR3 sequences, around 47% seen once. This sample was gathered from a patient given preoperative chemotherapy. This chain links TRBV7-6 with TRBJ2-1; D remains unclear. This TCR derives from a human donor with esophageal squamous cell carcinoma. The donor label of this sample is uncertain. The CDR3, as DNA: TGTGCCAGCAGCTTAGAAAGGCGTACCAGCTCCTACAATGAGCAGTTCTTC. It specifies CASSLERRTSSYNEQFF.